Ten or more counts support the clone carrying this TCR beta chain. Its antigen is not known. Researchers prepared the TCRbeta library using unique molecular identifiers, the study reports. One entry per CDR3 protein, called by TCRdb with MiXCR from the PCR reads. Of approximately 300,000 distinct CDR3 sequences listed, about 9.9% were seen once; the top ten hold 23%. This sample is part of a study of T-cell reconstitution after alpha-beta-depleted transplantation in children. Study findings and constraints: A year had passed since transplant, and T-cell counts and diversity by then came mostly from newly produced T cells. Alpha-beta T cells about two months after transplant reportedly derived from several hundred expanded graft clones. Day-60 TCRbeta diversity that was high in some patients was derived from surviving recipient T cells and thymic progenitors.

The ends were cut back, 0 bases at V and 1 base at J, with 7 bases in the middle. The CDR3 consists of 14 residues. Germline-derived CDR1 and CDR2 are SGHRS and YFSETQ. Source: peripheral blood, taken 180 days after TCRalphabeta/CD19-depleted stem cell transplant. The receptor comes from a male patient between 2 and 10 years old who had a stem cell transplant for chronic granulomatous disease, so the T cells may come from the graft donor. This chain connects TRBV5-1 to TRBJ1-1; D unclear. The CDR3 sequence is CASSLGRSNTEAFF. Here the CDR3 DNA reads TGCGCCAGCAGCTTGGGCCGGTCGAACACTGAAGCTTTCTTT.